These 5 T cell receptor beta chains were sequenced from one sample in a study of T cell repertoires in cytomegalovirus infection (dated by TCRdb to about 2019). Sequencing took place on an Illumina HiSeq 1500. Using fastp at Q25 and MiXCR, TCRdb reprocessed the public reads and kept productive beta chains. When rows share a CDR3 protein, they turn into one entry using the most common DNA and genes. The sample table lists almost 500,000 distinct CDR3 sequences, approximately 10% of them with a count of one. Jointly, the top ten make up about a tenth of the sample. Sequenced sample: PBMCs. All receptors derive from a human donor in good health (CMV status not recorded). Some clones in this sample may be carry-over from other donors' samples.

This clonotype was counted many times. CDR3 DNA sequence: TGTGCCAGTAGTACACCTGGGACCCTCGGTACGCAGTATTTT. Translation gives CASSTPGTLGTQYF. This chain connects TRBV19 to TRBJ2-3, with D perhaps given as TRBD1 or TRBD2 (5 bases each). The CDR3 has 14 residues. In germline, CDR1 is LNHDA, CDR2 SQIVND (reference sequence). The V end was cut by 4 bases, the J end by 8 bases, with 16 bases between.

This clonotype showed up just a few times. The chain combines TRBV28 with TRBJ1-5; D uncertain. The length of the CDR3 is 13 residues. CDR1 and CDR2 (germline): MDHEN, SYDVKM. V was shortened by 6 bases and J by 5 bases, with 11 bases between the two germline ends. This chain's CDR3 is CASRNRGYQPQHF. The CDR3 nucleotides read TGTGCCAGCAGGAACAGAGGGTATCAGCCCCAGCATTTT.

This clonotype has a count of ten or more. The chain employs TRBV7-9 and TRBJ1-5; D unclear. The CDR3 has 14 amino acids. Trimming cost V 5 bases and J 0 bases, with 8 bases left between them. CDR1 is SEHNR and CDR2 is FQNEAQ in the germline V gene (reference sequence). CDR3 loop: CASSLKDSNQPQHF. DNA of the CDR3: TGTGCCAGCAGCCTTAAAGATAGCAATCAGCCCCAGCATTTT.

The rearrangement joins TRBV5-1 to TRBJ2-5; 11 bases fit TRBD1. The CDR3 is made up of 16 amino acids. Germline V gene lookup returns CDR1 SGHRS and CDR2 YFSETQ. Germline trimming cut 4 bases from V and 1 base from J; bases unmatched to any gene: 6. The CDR3: CASSASGTGGQETQYF. CDR3 DNA sequence: TGCGCCAGCAGCGCCTCCGGGACAGGGGGCCAAGAGACCCAGTACTTC.

The table lists this clonotype with a few counts. J is TRBJ1-1 and V is TRBV28; D may be TRBD1 (6 bases). The germline CDR1 and CDR2 sequences are MDHEN and SYDVKM. This CDR3 spans 11 amino acids. Written as DNA, the CDR3 is TGTGCTACAGGGCCGATGACTGAAGCTTTCTTT. Translating gives CATGPMTEAFF.